A single sample is the source of the 10 T cell receptor beta chains below, sequenced in a study of cytomegalovirus exposure and HLA in healthy donors. The PCR used 60 Vbeta and 13 Jbeta primers. Some clones are missing from TCRdb's copy, which holds only in-frame ones; the method was immunoSEQ multiplex PCR. The table records 95,000 to 150,000 clones, 75% to 85% of them present only once. The sequenced sample was PBMCs. The receptors stem from a middle-aged man in good health and CMV-seronegative.

The V and J genes are TRBV19 and TRBJ1-5, with unresolved D. Germline lookup yields CDR1 LNHDA and CDR2 SQIVND (reference sequence). This CDR3 is built from 14 residues. V was clipped by 5 bases and J by 6 bases, with 14 bases between them. The CDR3, as DNA: TGTGCCAGTAGTGACCCGGGTCTATTTCAGCCCCAGCATTTT. Protein sequence: CASSDPGLFQPQHF. Together with reference TRBV19 and TRBJ1-5, the CDR3 gives the full variable domain: DGGITQSPKYLFRKEGQNVTLSCEQNLNHDAMYWYRQDPGQGLRLIYYSQIVNDFQKGDIAEGYSVSREKKESFPLTVTSAQKNPTAFYLCASSDPGLFQPQHFGDGTRLSIL.

V is TRBV28 and J is TRBJ1-2, with TRBD1 matching 9 bases. CDR1 MDHEN and CDR2 SYDVKM come from the germline V gene. The CDR3 consists of 16 residues. Trimming took 6 bases from V and 7 from J; bases not matched to a gene: 15. CDR3 protein: CASSLLTGTGNGGYTF. DNA for the CDR3: TGTGCCAGCAGCCTGCTGACTGGGACAGGGAATGGTGGCTACACCTTC.

This clone was picked up a small number of times. The V call is TRBV6-1, the J call TRBJ1-2, with 7 bases matching TRBD1. The CDR3 spans 16 residues. V trimming: 2 bases; J trimming: 4 bases; junction bases outside the gene matches: 10. Germline CDR1 reads MNHNS; CDR2 reads SASEGT. For the CDR3, the DNA is TGTGCCAGCAGTGAACGGGGTCAGGGGGAGGTCTATGGCTACACCTTC. This codes for CASSERGQGEVYGYTF.

The chain carries TRBV6-1 and TRBJ2-7; no definite D call. CDR3 length: 12 amino acids. Germline V gene data show CDR1 as MNHNS and CDR2 as SASEGT. V was trimmed by 2 bases and J by 7 bases, leaving 9 bases between them. The DNA of the CDR3 is TGTGCCAGCAGTGAACTAGTCTGGGAGCAGTACGTC. Translated: CASSELVWEQYV.

This chain uses TRBV7-9 with TRBJ2-1; 9 bases agree with TRBD1. CDR3 length: 13 amino acids. Looked up from germline, CDR1 is SEHNR and CDR2 is FQNEAQ (reference sequence). V lost 5 bases to trimming and J lost 7 bases; unmatched junction nucleotides: 3. In DNA form, the CDR3 reads TGTGCCAGCAGCCTCGGGACAGGGAATGAGCAGTTCTTC. As protein: CASSLGTGNEQFF. Drawing the rest from reference TRBV7-9 and TRBJ2-1, the complete variable domain is DTGVSQNPRHKITKRGQNVTFRCDPISEHNRLYWYRQTLGQGPEFLTYFQNEAQLEKSRLLSDRFSAERPKGSFSTLEIQRTEQGDSAMYLCASSLGTGNEQFFGPGTRLTVL.

The rearrangement links TRBV18 to TRBJ1-1; D uncertain. Germline lookup yields CDR1 KGHSH and CDR2 LQKENI. The CDR3 runs 15 residues. V lost 2 bases, J lost 2 bases, and 12 bases lay in between. The CDR3 here is CASSPKQATNTEAFF. CDR3 nucleotide sequence: TGTGCCAGCTCACCAAAGCAGGCAACTAACACTGAAGCTTTCTTT.

This chain uses TRBV11-2 with TRBJ2-1, with TRBD2 matching 8 bases. Per germline, CDR1 SGHAT and CDR2 FQNNGV. The CDR3 totals 16 residues. J gave up 0 bases and V 1 base, and 2 bases lay outside the gene matches. This CDR3 is CASSLGAGGSYNEQFF. The CDR3 bases are TGTGCCAGCAGCTTAGGGGCGGGGGGCTCCTACAATGAGCAGTTCTTC.

The chain links TRBV5-1 to TRBJ1-1; no clear D. The length of the CDR3 is 15 residues. The germline V and J ends were trimmed by 0 bases and 6 bases, with 15 bases remaining between them. Germline-derived CDR1 and CDR2 are SGHRS and YFSETQ. CDR3 sequence: CASSLDVGRSSEAFF. Written as DNA, the CDR3 is TGCGCCAGCAGCTTGGATGTGGGGAGGAGTTCTGAAGCTTTCTTT.

The chain is built from TRBV9 and TRBJ1-3; 7 bases fit TRBD1. CDR3 length: 15 residues. Germline CDR1 reads SGDLS; CDR2 reads YYNGEE. The V segment lost 3 bases and the J segment 2 bases; nucleotides outside the gene matches: 5. In nucleotides, the CDR3 is TGTGCCAGCAGCGCCGAGGGGGCAGCTGGAAACACCATATATTTT. Its protein product is CASSAEGAAGNTIYF.

This clone was counted between two and nine times. The chain combines TRBV5-1 with TRBJ1-3; maybe TRBD1 (6 bases). CDR1 and CDR2 from the germline V gene are SGHRS and YFSETQ. V lost 2 bases and J lost 0, with 15 bases in between. CDR3 length: 17 residues. CDR3 residues: CASSFYSRGSSGNTIYF. CDR3 bases: TGCGCCAGCAGCTTCTATTCCAGGGGTTCCTCTGGAAACACCATATATTTT.